This entry concerns a single T cell receptor (beta chain). The data were taken from a study of blood T cell repertoires in COVID-19. Assay used: immunoSEQ multiplex PCR; TCRdb lists only in-frame clones, some missing. Seen here are about 150,000 clones, roughly 87% observed once, and the top ten hold 5.5% to 8.5%. Looked up from germline, CDR1 is SGHTA and CDR2 is FQGNSA. The CDR3 spans 16 residues. V dropped 4 bases and J dropped 1 base, with 17 bases sitting between them. Participants were aged about 18 to 100 years from some 24 US areas. The V and J genes are TRBV7-2 and TRBJ2-7; D is perhaps TRBD2 (6 bases). The origin of this receptor is a woman aged 45 to 65 who had recovered from COVID-19. Material: PBMCs or T cells enriched from blood (not recorded which). In DNA form, the CDR3 reads TGTGCCAGCAGCTCAACTAGGGCGGGGCAGTCCTACGAGCAGTACTTC. Its protein product is CASSSTRAGQSYEQYF.